These 24 T cell receptor beta chains were sequenced from one sample in a study of technical replicates of blood from a handful of donors. Assay used: immunoSEQ multiplex PCR; TCRdb lists only in-frame clones, some missing. The repertoire holds over 85,000 clones, 95% to 96% seen once, with around 0.35% in the top ten. Sequencing used T cells isolated from PBMCs. These receptors all come from a human donor in good health.

J is TRBJ1-5 and V is TRBV6-5; TRBD1 agrees at 9 bases. Germline V gene lookup returns CDR1 MNHEY and CDR2 SVGAGI. V lost 0 bases, J lost 3 bases, and 3 bases stayed unmatched. This CDR3 region has 16 residues. The CDR3 DNA is TGTGCCAGCAGTTACTCCGGGACAGGGCCCAATCAGCCCCAGCATTTT. This translates into CASSYSGTGPNQPQHF.

This rearrangement joins TRBV5-1 to TRBJ2-2; D is uncertain. Deletions cut 1 base from V and 2 bases from J, with 12 bases between. The CDR3 loop spans 16 amino acids. From germline, CDR1 is SGHRS and CDR2 YFSETQ. CDR3: CASSLWSQRNTGELFF. As DNA, the CDR3 is TGCGCCAGCAGCTTGTGGAGCCAGAGAAACACCGGGGAGCTGTTTTTT.

This chain connects TRBV19 to TRBJ2-6; 7 bases align to TRBD1. The length of the CDR3 is 15 residues. Trimming cost V 6 bases and J 0 bases; bases outside gene matches: 2. The germline CDR1 and CDR2 sequences are LNHDA and SQIVND (reference sequence). The CDR3 sequence is CASRSGGSGANVLTF. CDR3 sequence (DNA): TGTGCCAGTAGATCAGGGGGCTCTGGGGCCAACGTCCTGACTTTC.

The chain employs TRBV19 and TRBJ1-1, with a possible D match to TRBD1 (5 bases). CDR1 and CDR2 from the germline V gene are LNHDA and SQIVND (reference sequence). Trimming pared 6 bases from V and 5 bases from J, leaving 13 bases between. The CDR3 sequence is 13 residues long. CDR3 loop: CASRDSLGTEAFF. Written as DNA, the CDR3 is TGTGCCAGTAGAGACAGCTTGGGAACTGAAGCTTTCTTT.

The V and J genes are TRBV28 and TRBJ1-5; 10 bases line up with TRBD1. From germline, CDR1 is MDHEN and CDR2 SYDVKM. The CDR3 has 16 amino acids. V lost 1 base, J lost 6 bases, and 6 bases stayed unmatched. In nucleotides, the CDR3 is TGTGCCAGCAGTTTATCTGGGACAGGGGCCCCTCAGCCCCAGCATTTT. Its protein product is CASSLSGTGAPQPQHF.

The chain combines TRBV9 with TRBJ1-1; possibly TRBD1 for D (5 bases). Germline V gene lookup returns CDR1 SGDLS and CDR2 YYNGEE. The CDR3 loop spans 13 amino acids. Trimming took off 5 bases at V and 4 bases at J, with 12 bases between the two ends. This CDR3 is CASRGEGTTEAFF. The DNA for the CDR3 is TGTGCCAGCAGGGGGGAGGGGACCACTGAAGCTTTCTTT.

The chain carries TRBV19 and TRBJ1-4; D is perhaps TRBD1 (6 bases). This CDR3 contains 14 residues. With 9 bases removed from V and 7 bases from J, the gap between germline ends came to 18 bases. From germline, CDR1 is LNHDA and CDR2 SQIVND (reference sequence). The CDR3 DNA follows: TGTGCCAGCGGCACAGGGAACCGGTCTGAAAAACTGTTTTTT. It specifies CASGTGNRSEKLFF. Full variable domain (rest looked up from reference TRBV19 and TRBJ1-4): DGGITQSPKYLFRKEGQNVTLSCEQNLNHDAMYWYRQDPGQGLRLIYYSQIVNDFQKGDIAEGYSVSREKKESFPLTVTSAQKNPTAFYLCASGTGNRSEKLFFGSGTQLSVL.

The rearrangement uses TRBV5-1 and TRBJ2-7; 16 nucleotides line up with TRBD2. From germline, CDR1 is SGHRS and CDR2 YFSETQ. This CDR3 spans 17 amino acids. V shed 4 bases and J 3 bases; nucleotides not matched to a gene: 7. The CDR3 coding sequence is TGCGCCAGCAGCCCTGGGACTAGCGGGAGGGCCATCTACGAGCAGTACTTC. Encoded protein: CASSPGTSGRAIYEQYF. Based on the CDR3 plus reference TRBV5-1 and TRBJ2-7, the full variable domain is KAGVTQTPRYLIKTRGQQVTLSCSPISGHRSVSWYQQTPGQGLQFLFEYFSETQRNKGNFPGRFSGRQFSNSRSEMNVSTLELGDSALYLCASSPGTSGRAIYEQYFGPGTRLTVT.

The chain has TRBV11-2 and TRBJ1-1; possibly TRBD1 for D (6 bases). The CDR3 totals 15 residues. The germline V gene has CDR1 SGHAT and CDR2 FQNNGV. V gave up 4 bases and J gave up 2 bases, with 14 bases separating them. CDR3 region: CASSSVQGLNTEAFF. The CDR3 region has the DNA TGTGCCAGCAGCTCCGTACAGGGATTAAACACTGAAGCTTTCTTT.

The chain joins TRBV5-1 to TRBJ2-3; TRBD2 matches at 7 bases. This CDR3 is 14 amino acids long. The V gene end was trimmed by 2 bases and the J gene end by 4 bases; junction bases not matched to a gene: 4. Germline-derived CDR1 and CDR2 are SGHRS and YFSETQ. CDR3 region: CASSLGRGSDTQYF. The CDR3 DNA follows: TGCGCCAGCAGCTTAGGGAGGGGTTCAGATACGCAGTATTTT. Full variable domain (rest looked up from reference TRBV5-1 and TRBJ2-3): KAGVTQTPRYLIKTRGQQVTLSCSPISGHRSVSWYQQTPGQGLQFLFEYFSETQRNKGNFPGRFSGRQFSNSRSEMNVSTLELGDSALYLCASSLGRGSDTQYFGPGTRLTVL.

V and J are TRBV30 and TRBJ2-7; D might be TRBD1 (5 bases). V lost 0 bases, J lost 0 bases, and 6 bases lay in between. CDR3 length: 13 residues. Germline V lookup: CDR1 GTSNPN, CDR2 SVGIG (reference sequence). This CDR3 reads CAWSVGHSYEQYF. CDR3 bases: TGTGCCTGGAGTGTCGGACACTCCTACGAGCAGTACTTC.

The CDR3: CASSQKEGGGQPMAKNIQYF. In nucleotides, the CDR3 is TGCGCCAGCAGCCAGAAAGAGGGCGGGGGACAACCCATGGCCAAAAACATTCAGTACTTC. The V call is TRBV4-1, the J call TRBJ2-4; tentative D call: TRBD2 (7 bases). Germline V lookup: CDR1 MGHRA, CDR2 YSYEKL. The CDR3 loop spans 20 amino acids. The V and J ends lost 3 bases and 1 base respectively, with 25 bases between them.

V usage is TRBV5-4 and J usage is TRBJ2-7; TRBD1 agrees at 9 bases. V lost 4 bases to trimming and J lost 2 bases; unmatched junction nucleotides: 4. Germline V gives CDR1 SGHNT, CDR2 YYREEE (reference sequence). This CDR3 comprises 14 residues. CDR3 loop: CASSPRDRAYEQYF. CDR3 nucleotides: TGTGCCAGCAGCCCAAGGGACAGGGCCTACGAGCAGTACTTC. The entire variable domain, with the rest obtained from reference TRBV5-4 and TRBJ2-7, is as follows: ETGVTQSPTHLIKTRGQQVTLRCSSQSGHNTVSWYQQALGQGPQFIFQYYREEENGRGNFPPRFSGLQFPNYSSELNVNALELDDSALYLCASSPRDRAYEQYFGPGTRLTVT.

The rearrangement uses TRBV9 and TRBJ1-4; D is possibly TRBD1 (6 bases). Germline V gene lookup returns CDR1 SGDLS and CDR2 YYNGEE. The CDR3 has 15 amino acids. The V and J ends lost 4 bases and 6 bases respectively, with 16 bases between them. CDR3 sequence (DNA): TGTGCCAGCAGCCCTCAGGGGCTGATGGATGAAAAACTGTTTTTT. The encoded protein is CASSPQGLMDEKLFF. The full variable domain, with the rest looked up from reference TRBV9 and TRBJ1-4, is DSGVTQTPKHLITATGQRVTLRCSPRSGDLSVYWYQQSLDQGLQFLIQYYNGEERAKGNILERFSAQQFPDLHSELNLSSLELGDSALYFCASSPQGLMDEKLFFGSGTQLSVL.

The chain employs TRBV2 and TRBJ1-1; weak D call: TRBD1 (6 bases). V lost 1 base to trimming and J lost 2 bases, with 11 bases between them. From germline, CDR1 is SNHLY and CDR2 FYNNEI. The CDR3 has 15 amino acids. This CDR3 is CASSEGRTANTEAFF. DNA of the CDR3: TGTGCCAGCAGTGAAGGGCGGACAGCTAACACTGAAGCTTTCTTT.

This chain joins TRBV21-1 and TRBJ2-2; the D call TRBD2 from the table was never checked on the DNA. TRBV21-1 is a known pseudogene. The CDR3 has 16 residues. CDR3 amino acids: CASSKDGGLGTGELFF. CDR3 in DNA: TGTGCCAGCAGCAAGGACGGGGGGCTAGGGACCGGGGAGCTGTTTTTT.

The V call is TRBV7-2, the J call TRBJ2-3, with 9 bases identical to TRBD1. The CDR3 covers 15 residues. After removal of 4 bases from V and 3 bases from J, the junction contained 5 bases not matched to a gene. Germline V gene lookup returns CDR1 SGHTA and CDR2 FQGNSA. CDR3 in amino acids: CASSSPGTGTDTQYF. The CDR3 nucleotides read TGTGCCAGCAGCTCACCCGGGACAGGGACAGATACGCAGTATTTT.

This chain joins TRBV10-3 and TRBJ1-5; the D is unclear. CDR3 size: 14 residues. Germline V gene lookup returns CDR1 ENHRY and CDR2 SYGVKD. Trimming removed 8 bases from V and 7 bases from J, with 18 bases in between. CDR3 nucleotide sequence: TGTGCCATCCGGGAAGAAGGACTAAAGCAGCCCCAGCATTTT. This codes for CAIREEGLKQPQHF.

V and J are TRBV30 and TRBJ2-1; TRBD1 is a possible D gene (5 bases). The CDR3 loop spans 12 amino acids. V gave up 3 bases and J gave up 5 bases, with 8 bases separating them. In germline, CDR1 is GTSNPN, CDR2 SVGIG (reference sequence). The CDR3 spells CAWRGVHNEQFF. The CDR3 bases are TGTGCCTGGAGAGGGGTCCACAATGAGCAGTTCTTC.

The V call is TRBV5-1, the J call TRBJ2-1; D perhaps matches TRBD1 (5 bases). The CDR3 covers 14 residues. Looked up from germline, CDR1 is SGHRS and CDR2 is YFSETQ. V gave up 4 bases and J gave up 2 bases, with 10 bases separating them. The CDR3 reads CASSTDKAYNEQFF. The CDR3 nucleotides are TGCGCCAGCAGCACGGACAAGGCCTACAATGAGCAGTTCTTC.

The chain employs TRBV4-1 and TRBJ2-1; weak D call: TRBD2 (5 bases). V was trimmed by 0 bases and J by 2 bases, leaving 8 bases between them. In germline, CDR1 is MGHRA, CDR2 YSYEKL. The CDR3 is made up of 15 amino acids. CDR3 sequence: CASSQDTGTYNEQFF. CDR3 in DNA: TGCGCCAGCAGCCAAGACACGGGAACCTACAATGAGCAGTTCTTC.

The V gene is TRBV19, the J gene TRBJ2-7; 8 positions agree with TRBD2. Trimming took 5 bases from V and 3 from J; bases not matched to a gene: 12. Germline CDR1 reads LNHDA; CDR2 reads SQIVND (reference sequence). CDR3 length: 16 amino acids. The CDR3 DNA sequence: TGTGCCAGTAGTGATAAGGGACTAGGGTTTATCTACGAGCAGTACTTC. Translated: CASSDKGLGFIYEQYF.

The V gene is TRBV10-3, the J gene TRBJ2-6, with 7 nucleotides matching TRBD2. Germline V gene data show CDR1 as ENHRY and CDR2 as SYGVKD. The CDR3 is 16 residues long. V dropped 0 bases and J dropped 4; count of bases not matched to a gene: 3. The DNA of the CDR3 is TGTGCCATCAGTGAGTCCGGGGGGTACGGGGCCAACGTCCTGACTTTC. It yields the protein CAISESGGYGANVLTF.

The rearrangement uses TRBV18 and TRBJ1-1; 7 bases fit TRBD1. CDR1 is KGHSH, CDR2 LQKENI, per germline. V dropped 4 bases and J dropped 0; count of bases not matched to a gene: 5. The CDR3 spans 15 residues. The CDR3 nucleotides are TGTGCCAGCTCACGCGACAGGGTTATGAACACTGAAGCTTTCTTT. Protein product: CASSRDRVMNTEAFF.